The 24 T cell receptor beta chains given below trace back to one sample, sequenced in a study of cytomegalovirus exposure and HLA in healthy donors. PCR employed 60 Vbeta and 13 Jbeta primers. Libraries were prepared by immunoSEQ multiplex PCR; TCRdb keeps only in-frame clonotypes and omits some of them. Of 99,000 or so clones in the sample, approximately 80% were seen once. The sequenced material came from PBMCs. These receptors came from a middle-aged woman in good health and CMV-seronegative.

The rearrangement joins TRBV6-5 to TRBJ1-2; the D is unclear. Between the trimmed V and J ends, which lost 8 bases and 0 bases, there was a span of 10 bases. This CDR3 has 13 residues. Germline CDR1 MNHEY, CDR2 SVGAGI. In nucleotides, the CDR3 is TGTGCCAGCTCCGACACCTCTAACTATGGCTACACCTTC. Its protein product is CASSDTSNYGYTF.

J is TRBJ1-5 and V is TRBV2, with 7 bases matching TRBD1. The CDR3 is 12 residues long. Trimming cost V 8 bases and J 5 bases; bases outside gene matches: 3. Germline CDR1 is SNHLY and CDR2 is FYNNEI. The chain's CDR3 is CASCTGDQPQHF. The CDR3, as DNA: TGTGCCAGCTGTACAGGGGATCAGCCCCAGCATTTT.

This clone has only a few counts. The chain recombines TRBV21-1 with TRBJ1-1; no check of the table's D call, TRBD1, against the DNA was made. TRBV21-1 is annotated as a pseudogene. The CDR3 has 15 amino acids. The CDR3 DNA reads as TGTGCCAGCAGCATACCGGGACAGAGGGCCACTGAAGCTTTCTTT. As protein: CASSIPGQRATEAFF.

This clone is a singleton in its sample. The chain uses TRBV15 and TRBJ1-1; D call uncertain. Per germline, CDR1 LNHNV and CDR2 YYDKDF (reference sequence). Trimming stripped 5 bases from V and 1 base from J, with 11 bases between. There are 14 residues in the CDR3. The CDR3 sequence: CATSSEVRNTEAFF. DNA of the CDR3: TGTGCCACCAGCTCAGAGGTAAGGAACACTGAAGCTTTCTTT.

The chain recombines TRBV4-3 with TRBJ1-2; D unresolved. The CDR3 extends over 15 amino acids. Trimming stripped 1 base from V and 3 bases from J, with 12 bases between. Per germline, CDR1 LGHNA and CDR2 YSLEER. The CDR3 nucleotides are TGCGCCAGCAGCCAAGCTAGAGGAGTGGACTATGGCTACACCTTC. It codes for CASSQARGVDYGYTF.

This rearrangement joins TRBV15 to TRBJ1-2; possibly TRBD1 for D (5 bases). CDR1 is LNHNV and CDR2 is YYDKDF in the germline V gene (reference sequence). The ends were cut back, 5 bases at V and 4 bases at J, with 8 bases in the middle. CDR3 length: 12 residues. CDR3 protein: CATSQGTYGYTF. CDR3 in DNA: TGTGCCACCAGCCAGGGTACCTATGGCTACACCTTC.

The V and J genes are TRBV6-1 and TRBJ1-4; unclear D gene. The CDR3 covers 12 residues. The V end was cut by 6 bases, the J end by 7 bases, with 9 bases between. The V gene's germline CDR1 is MNHNS and CDR2 SASEGT. This CDR3 reads CASSRVAEKLFF. DNA for the CDR3: TGTGCCAGCAGCCGAGTTGCTGAAAAACTGTTTTTT.

The table lists this clone with a few counts. V gene TRBV4-3 combines with J gene TRBJ1-2; D not certain. Between the trimmed V and J ends, which lost 3 bases and 0 bases, there was a span of 8 bases. This CDR3 is 14 amino acids long. The germline CDR1 and CDR2 sequences are LGHNA and YSLEER. The CDR3 reads CASSHEGANYGYTF. In nucleotides, the CDR3 is TGCGCCAGCAGCCATGAGGGTGCTAACTATGGCTACACCTTC.

The chain employs TRBV13 and TRBJ2-7; D possibly corresponds to TRBD2 (5 bases). CDR3 length: 14 residues. CDR1 is PRHDT, CDR2 FYEKMQ, per germline (reference sequence). Trimming stripped 5 bases from V and 5 bases from J, with 16 bases between. The CDR3 region has the DNA TGTGCCAGCAGCAGGGCTTTGAGGGCTCACGAGCAGTACTTC. It yields the protein CASSRALRAHEQYF. The variable domain in full, completed from reference TRBV13 and TRBJ2-7, reads AAGVIQSPRHLIKEKRETATLKCYPIPRHDTVYWYQQGPGQDPQFLISFYEKMQSDKGSIPDRFSAQQFSDYHSELNMSSLELGDSALYFCASSRALRAHEQYFGPGTRLTVT.

The rearrangement links TRBV4-3 to TRBJ2-1; D possibly corresponds to TRBD2 (6 bases). The CDR3 consists of 19 residues. Trimming shortened V by 1 base and J by 0 bases, and 19 bases separated the two germline ends. Germline loops: CDR1 LGHNA, CDR2 YSLEER. CDR3 amino acids: CASSQGISLRESSYNEQFF. The CDR3 DNA reads as TGCGCCAGCAGCCAAGGGATCTCTCTCCGGGAGAGCTCCTACAATGAGCAGTTCTTC.

The chain has TRBV7-2 and TRBJ1-1; TRBD1 might be the D (6 bases). The germline V and J ends were trimmed by 2 bases and 7 bases, with 8 bases remaining between them. From germline, CDR1 is SGHTA and CDR2 FQGNSA. The CDR3 is made up of 12 amino acids. Here the CDR3 reads CASSLNRVEAFF. DNA for the CDR3: TGTGCCAGCAGCTTAAACAGGGTTGAAGCTTTCTTT.

The sample holds a few counts of this clone. The chain has TRBV19 and TRBJ1-5; D is possibly TRBD1 (6 bases). The CDR3 covers 16 residues. CDR1 is LNHDA, CDR2 SQIVND, per germline (reference sequence). V was shortened by 5 bases and J by 3 bases, with 17 bases between the two germline ends. The CDR3 sequence is CASSPQGTRVNQPQHF. The DNA of the CDR3 is TGTGCCAGTAGTCCCCAGGGGACCAGGGTCAATCAGCCCCAGCATTTT.

This CDR3 reads CASSPPGGEQPQHF. In DNA, the CDR3 is TGTGCCAGCTCACCACCGGGGGGGGAGCAGCCCCAGCATTTT. J is TRBJ1-5 and V is TRBV18; TRBD1 is a possible D gene (5 bases). The CDR3 sequence is 14 residues long. The germline V gene encodes CDR1 KGHSH and CDR2 LQKENI. V dropped 0 bases and J dropped 7 bases, with 10 bases sitting between them.

The chain has TRBV6-6 and TRBJ2-7; weak D call: TRBD1 (6 bases). This CDR3 region has 13 residues. With 2 bases removed from V and 6 bases from J, the gap between germline ends came to 11 bases. Germline CDR1 is MNHNY and CDR2 is SVGAGI (reference sequence). Here the CDR3 DNA reads TGTGCCAGCAGTTACATGGGGGCGGGCGAGCAGTACTTC. As protein: CASSYMGAGEQYF.

The V gene is TRBV6-5, the J gene TRBJ1-1; D call uncertain. The germline gives CDR1 MNHEY, CDR2 SVGAGI. The CDR3 is made up of 14 amino acids. V lost 0 bases to trimming and J lost 3 bases, with 8 bases between them. The CDR3 sequence: CASSYSGGDTEAFF. The DNA of the CDR3 is TGTGCCAGCAGTTACTCGGGAGGTGACACTGAAGCTTTCTTT.

J is TRBJ2-6 and V is TRBV7-8, with a weak D call TRBD2 (5 bases). This CDR3 region has 19 residues. Per germline, CDR1 SGHVS and CDR2 FQNEAQ. V lost 1 base, J lost 0 bases, and 16 bases lay in between. The DNA of the CDR3 is TGTGCCAGCAGCTTAGTCGGGGTCCCAACCTCCTCTGGGGCCAACGTCCTGACTTTC. This gives the protein CASSLVGVPTSSGANVLTF.

This rearrangement joins TRBV14 to TRBJ1-3, with TRBD1 identical over 7 bases. Germline values: CDR1 SGHDN, CDR2 FVKESK. CDR3 size: 15 residues. V lost 1 base, J lost 2 bases, and 2 bases stayed unmatched. This CDR3 reads CASSQGQGAGNTIYF. The CDR3 nucleotides are TGTGCCAGCAGCCAAGGACAGGGTGCTGGAAACACCATATATTTT.

The chain uses TRBV25-1 and TRBJ2-1; 15 nucleotides match TRBD2. Per germline, CDR1 MGHDK and CDR2 SYGVNS. The V gene end was trimmed by 4 bases and the J gene end by 4 bases; junction bases not matched to a gene: 5. The CDR3 is 17 residues long. The CDR3 is CASSVRGTSGGYNEQFF. The CDR3 nucleotides read TGTGCCAGCAGTGTTCGGGGGACTAGCGGGGGGTACAATGAGCAGTTCTTC.

The chain links TRBV7-2 to TRBJ2-7; 15 bases map to TRBD2. Looked up from germline, CDR1 is SGHTA and CDR2 is FQGNSA. V shed 3 bases, J shed 0 bases, and the junction held 9 bases outside the gene matches. The CDR3 contains 19 residues. CDR3 in amino acids: CASSFSIGLAGGPSYEQYF. CDR3 coding DNA: TGTGCCAGCAGCTTTAGCATAGGACTAGCGGGAGGGCCCTCCTACGAGCAGTACTTC.

The chain couples TRBV27 to TRBJ2-1, with 8 positions matching TRBD2. Germline CDR1 is MNHEY and CDR2 is SMNVEV (reference sequence). CDR3 length: 16 amino acids. The ends lost 6 bases at V and 6 bases at J; junction bases unmatched: 13. The CDR3 region is CASSRAGTSKPNEQFF. CDR3 nucleotides: TGTGCCAGCAGCCGGGCCGGGACTAGTAAACCCAATGAGCAGTTCTTC.

V gene TRBV15 combines with J gene TRBJ1-4; D may be TRBD1 (6 bases). The V end was cut by 8 bases, the J end by 8 bases, with 18 bases between. Germline CDR1 LNHNV, CDR2 YYDKDF (reference sequence). This CDR3 comprises 14 residues. The CDR3 loop reads CATEATGLREKLFF. DNA for the CDR3: TGTGCCACCGAAGCCACAGGGTTACGGGAAAAACTGTTTTTT.

This clone was seen once. V usage is TRBV4-3 and J usage is TRBJ2-7; no firm D call. Trimming pared 1 base from V and 3 bases from J, leaving 7 bases between. This CDR3 has 13 amino acids. CDR1 LGHNA and CDR2 YSLEER come from the germline V gene. The DNA of the CDR3 is TGCGCCAGCAGCCAAGTGGCCCACTACGAGCAGTACTTC. Amino acids: CASSQVAHYEQYF.

The chain joins TRBV30 to TRBJ2-2; TRBD2 might be the D (6 bases). This CDR3 is 14 amino acids long. Per the germline V gene, CDR1 is GTSNPN and CDR2 is SVGIG (reference sequence). V was cut by 0 bases and J by 4 bases, with 9 bases left in between. CDR3 coding DNA: TGTGCCTGGAGTGTGGGACTTCCCACCGGGGAGCTGTTTTTT. Protein product: CAWSVGLPTGELFF.

The rearrangement uses TRBV7-3 and TRBJ1-2, with D tentatively TRBD1 (6 bases). Trimming cost V 5 bases and J 5 bases, with 18 bases left between them. Germline-derived CDR1 and CDR2 are SGHTA and FQGTGA. The CDR3 covers 15 residues. The CDR3 coding sequence is TGTGCCAGCAGCCCTACGGGGGGGGCGGGGTATGGCTACACCTTC. Amino acids: CASSPTGGAGYGYTF. Based on the CDR3 plus reference TRBV7-3 and TRBJ1-2, the full variable domain is GAGVSQTPSNKVTEKGKYVELRCDPISGHTALYWYRQSLGQGPEFLIYFQGTGAADDSGLPNDRFFAVRPEGSVSTLKIQRTERGDSAVYLCASSPTGGAGYGYTFGSGTRLTVV.